These T cell receptor beta chains were read from a single sample in a study of cytomegalovirus exposure and HLA in healthy donors. The repertoire was sequenced with immunoSEQ multiplex PCR; TCRdb's copy has only in-frame clones and lacks some. This sample yields over 150,000 clones, of which about three quarters are seen a single time; roughly 1.4% belongs to the top ten. Input material: PBMCs. Receptors were obtained from a woman in her thirties in good health and CMV-seropositive. The conserved cysteine and the conserved F or W are not part of the CDR3 here. Each record gives: V gene, J gene, clone size, CDR3 protein. Where a row states a size, it is once, few, many or the class of an expanded clone; other rows omit it.

V: TRBV7-8
J: TRBJ2-1
size: -
CDR3: ASSFLAGNEQF

V: TRBV9
J: TRBJ2-3
size: few
CDR3: ASSPTRAGATDTQY

V: TRBV4-3
J: TRBJ2-7
size: -
CDR3: ASSQVSSTGIEQY

V: TRBV7-8
J: TRBJ2-7
size: -
CDR3: ASSLGSTGQALSYEQY

V: TRBV28
J: TRBJ2-7
size: -
CDR3: ASSRLRDRDEQY

V: TRBV11-2
J: TRBJ1-1
size: -
CDR3: ASNQQGGNTEAF

V: TRBV11-3
J: TRBJ2-7
size: -
CDR3: ASSLDPRREGLEEQY

V: TRBV27
J: TRBJ2-3
size: -
CDR3: ATHRFGEEADTQY

V: TRBV5-1
J: TRBJ2-6
size: -
CDR3: ASSLALPTSGANVLT

V: TRBV28
J: TRBJ1-2
size: -
CDR3: ASSFPGTGSHGYT

V: TRBV6-5
J: TRBJ1-3
size: -
CDR3: ASGGRARDTIY

V: TRBV7-2
J: TRBJ1-2
size: -
CDR3: ASSPRQGPAYGYT

V: TRBV6-5
J: TRBJ1-1
size: -
CDR3: ASSSAGYAAF

V: TRBV7-2
J: TRBJ2-1
size: -
CDR3: ASRLIPSIEQF

V: TRBV5-1
J: TRBJ2-1
size: few
CDR3: ASSPLAGSYNEQF

V: TRBV19
J: TRBJ1-1
size: -
CDR3: ASSINQMNTEAF

V: TRBV19
J: TRBJ2-7
size: -
CDR3: ASINTKMDSAYGQY

V: TRBV30
J: TRBJ2-6
size: -
CDR3: AWGGQAPSGANVLT

V: TRBV7-6
J: TRBJ2-3
size: -
CDR3: ASSLVVGVSTDTQY

V: TRBV7-6
J: TRBJ2-1
size: -
CDR3: ASSHSYNEQF

V: TRBV4-3
J: TRBJ2-2
size: -
CDR3: ASSHAIFQGAGELF

V: TRBV5-6
J: TRBJ2-5
size: -
CDR3: ASSLVGQGVQETQY

V: TRBV10-3
J: TRBJ2-1
size: -
CDR3: AISESGSSYNEQF

V: TRBV18
J: TRBJ1-1
size: -
CDR3: ASSPLDRANTEAF

V: TRBV10-1
J: TRBJ2-4
size: once
CDR3: ASSEAGNVKNIQY

V: TRBV4-1
J: TRBJ2-3
size: -
CDR3: ASSQDGLTDTQY

V: TRBV6-5
J: TRBJ1-5
size: once
CDR3: ASSPRGGGRQPQH

V: TRBV6-4
J: TRBJ2-1
size: few
CDR3: ASSDSKPAGSSYNEQF

V: TRBV13
J: TRBJ1-1
size: -
CDR3: ASSRGQAVNTEAF

V: TRBV6-1
J: TRBJ2-3
size: few
CDR3: ASSEARAHTDTQY

V: TRBV28
J: TRBJ2-5
size: -
CDR3: ASSLSAGEETQY

V: TRBV11-1
J: TRBJ2-5
size: -
CDR3: ASSWTGQETQY

V: TRBV4-1
J: TRBJ2-1
size: -
CDR3: ASSHPGLEHNEQF

V: TRBV12-5
J: TRBJ1-5
size: -
CDR3: ASGLWGGGNQPQH

V: TRBV7-2
J: TRBJ2-7
size: -
CDR3: ASSLADQGPLEQY

V: TRBV27
J: TRBJ2-7
size: -
CDR3: ASSLGGDRNEQY

V: TRBV6-5
J: TRBJ2-1
size: -
CDR3: ASSPRTSGNNEQF

V: TRBV7-8
J: TRBJ1-4
size: -
CDR3: ASSLRAPRPRQDIPGEKLF

V: TRBV19
J: TRBJ2-2
size: -
CDR3: ASSIDRERELF

V: TRBV13
J: TRBJ1-1
size: -
CDR3: ASSPEGEIGRNTEAF

V: TRBV7-2
J: TRBJ1-4
size: -
CDR3: ASSLDREDEKLF

V: TRBV18
J: TRBJ1-2
size: -
CDR3: ASSSERGNGYT

V: TRBV28
J: TRBJ1-2
size: -
CDR3: ATLSNDVPYGYT